This TCR beta chain was captured in a study of blood T cell repertoires in COVID-19. Clones were sequenced by immunoSEQ multiplex PCR, and TCRdb holds only the in-frame ones, with some missing. The sample holds 150,000 to 200,000 clones, about 80% seen once. CDR3 size: 13 residues. V lost 6 bases and J 3 bases, leaving 11 bases between the germline ends. The rearrangement links TRBV12-3 or TRBV12-4 to TRBJ1-2; a weak D match, TRBD1 (5 bases). This clonotype was sampled from a woman older than 75 with acute or convalescent COVID-19. Sequenced sample: peripheral blood. The CDR3 DNA reads TGTGCCAGCAGCCGGGGGGAGTACTATGGCTACACCTTC. Translation: CASSRGEYYGYTF.